The present T cell receptor beta chain was sequenced within a study of T-cell memory formation after mild COVID-19. Overall study: For the most part, TCR clusters were specific to one donor. Whole-study results and caveats: Contracting CD4+ clones lay largely in CM and EM, with CD8+ ones residing in EMRA. Confirmation of SARS-CoV-2 specificity was lacking for second-wave clones peaking day 37. Day 15 to 85 contracting clones showed balanced CD4/CD8; later expanders leaned CD4+.

Each CDR3 protein is one row after TCRdb ran MiXCR on the 5' RACE reads. This table has a few hundred thousand distinct CDR3 sequences, about a fifth appearing once. Per germline, CDR1 SGDLS and CDR2 YYNGEE. V was clipped by 4 bases and J by 0 bases, with 14 bases between them. The CDR3 is 15 amino acids. About this clonotype itself: Its antigen remains unidentified.

The clonotype comes from an adult woman who had mild COVID-19 (a few samples of this study predate the infection). Cell type and time point are not known. Sequencing input: PBMCs or a T cell subset sorted from them (not recorded which). V usage is TRBV9 and J usage is TRBJ2-7; perhaps TRBD2 as D (6 bases). CDR3 nucleotide sequence: TGTGCCAGCAGCTCGGGACTCCTGAGCTCCTACGAGCAGTACTTC. Encoded protein: CASSSGLLSSYEQYF.